These 20 T cell receptor beta chains originate from one sample sequenced in a study of T cell repertoires in cytomegalovirus infection. Via MiXCR, TCRdb re-called the reads, giving one row per CDR3 protein. The sample has about 260,000 distinct CDR3 sequences; around 13% are singletons. Sequencing was performed on PBMCs. The receptor source for this set is a human donor in good health (CMV status not recorded). Some clones in this sample may be carry-over from other donors' samples.

The table lists this clonotype with a few counts. V gene TRBV20-1 combines with J gene TRBJ2-7; 10 bases match TRBD1. Looked up from germline, CDR1 is DFQATT and CDR2 is SNEGSKA (reference sequence). Trimming at V came to 5 bases and at J to 5 bases, leaving 3 bases not matched to a gene. The CDR3 is 12 residues long. CDR3 coding DNA: TGCAGTGCTTTAGACAGGGGGCACGAGCAGTACTTC. Residues: CSALDRGHEQYF.

The J gene is TRBJ1-5, the V gene TRBV20-1; TRBD1 might be the D (5 bases). The CDR3 runs to 15 residues. Germline CDR1 and CDR2: DFQATT and SNEGSKA (reference sequence). V lost 5 bases and J lost 1, with 15 bases in between. The CDR3 loop is CSAGDAGLSNQPQHF. Here the CDR3 DNA reads TGCAGTGCTGGGGACGCGGGGCTGAGCAATCAGCCCCAGCATTTT.

In this sample, this clonotype turned up many times. The V gene is TRBV7-8, the J gene TRBJ2-7; 12 bases fit TRBD2. This CDR3 contains 16 residues. V trimming: 5 bases; J trimming: 2 bases; junction bases outside the gene matches: 7. Per germline, CDR1 SGHVS and CDR2 FQNEAQ. CDR3: CASSLYRLAGAYEQYF. The CDR3 nucleotides read TGTGCCAGCAGCCTCTATAGACTAGCGGGAGCCTACGAGCAGTACTTC.

The genes are TRBV11-2 and TRBJ2-5; TRBD1 matches 9 bases. Per germline, CDR1 SGHAT and CDR2 FQNNGV. The V segment lost 1 base and the J segment 3 bases; nucleotides outside the gene matches: 3. This CDR3 is 15 amino acids long. The CDR3 is CASSLVGDREETQYF. CDR3 in DNA: TGTGCCAGCAGCTTAGTAGGGGACAGGGAAGAGACCCAGTACTTC.

This clonotype was detected ten times or more. This chain uses TRBV7-2 with TRBJ2-7; unclear D gene. The germline V gene encodes CDR1 SGHTA and CDR2 FQGNSA. The CDR3 is made up of 14 amino acids. V was trimmed by 4 bases and J by 5 bases, leaving 15 bases between them. The CDR3 nucleotides are TGTGCCAGCAGCTCAAATGGAAGAGTTGACGAGCAGTACTTC. It specifies CASSSNGRVDEQYF.

This clonotype has a count of ten or more. The rearrangement joins TRBV28 to TRBJ1-1, with 7 nucleotides matching TRBD1. The ends lost 7 bases at V and 6 bases at J; junction bases unmatched: 8. Germline CDR1 reads MDHEN; CDR2 reads SYDVKM. The CDR3 consists of 13 residues. This chain's CDR3 is CASTLSDRAEAFF. CDR3 bases: TGTGCCAGCACCCTCAGCGACAGGGCTGAAGCTTTCTTT.

The chain uses TRBV14 and TRBJ2-5; the D gene could be TRBD1 or TRBD2 (5 bases each). Trimming removed 5 bases from V and 2 bases from J, with 12 bases in between. The length of the CDR3 is 14 residues. CDR1 and CDR2 from the germline V gene are SGHDN and FVKESK. CDR3 DNA: TGTGCCAGCAGCAGCCCTGGGGGTCAAGAGACCCAGTACTTC. Translating gives CASSSPGGQETQYF. Full variable domain (rest looked up from reference TRBV14 and TRBJ2-5): EAGVTQFPSHSVIEKGQTVTLRCDPISGHDNLYWYRRVMGKEIKFLLHFVKESKQDESGMPNNRFLAERTGGTYSTLKVQPAELEDSGVYFCASSSPGGQETQYFGPGTRLLVL.

In this sample, this clonotype turned up many times. V gene TRBV12-3 or TRBV12-4 combines with J gene TRBJ2-7; 7 bases match TRBD1. The CDR3 covers 14 residues. V shed 4 bases and J 0 bases; nucleotides not matched to a gene: 3. DNA for the CDR3: TGTGCCAGCAGTTGGACAGGCCCCTCCTACGAGCAGTACTTC. Translated, it gives CASSWTGPSYEQYF.

This clonotype was seen many times. The V call is TRBV4-3, the J call TRBJ2-5, with TRBD2 matching 13 bases. V was pared by 3 bases and J by 5 bases, with 3 bases of the junction left unmatched. The CDR3 sequence is 15 residues long. Germline V gene data show CDR1 as LGHNA and CDR2 as YSLEER. In DNA form, the CDR3 reads TGCGCCAGCAGCCACGGGACTAGCGGGATGGAGACCCAGTACTTC. It yields the protein CASSHGTSGMETQYF.

This clonotype turned up a few times. The rearrangement links TRBV28 to TRBJ1-1, with 8 positions matching TRBD1. CDR1 MDHEN and CDR2 SYDVKM come from the germline V gene. V was clipped by 4 bases and J by 10 bases; unmatched bases: 2. CDR3 size: 11 residues. The chain's CDR3 is CASSSDRGAFF. The CDR3 region has the DNA TGTGCCAGCAGTTCAGACAGGGGAGCTTTCTTT.

This clonotype was seen a handful of times. V and J are TRBV18 and TRBJ2-6; 7 positions match TRBD1. Trimming at V came to 5 bases and at J to 0 bases, leaving 7 bases not matched to a gene. This CDR3 has 17 residues. Germline CDR1 is KGHSH and CDR2 is LQKENI. CDR3: CASSTDRIPSGANVLTF. The DNA for the CDR3 is TGTGCCAGCTCAACGGACAGGATCCCCTCTGGGGCCAACGTCCTGACTTTC.

This clonotype was counted at least ten times. The chain couples TRBV28 to TRBJ2-1; no reliable D call. The CDR3 sequence is 19 residues long. Germline V lookup: CDR1 MDHEN, CDR2 SYDVKM. V was shortened by 6 bases and J by 1 base, with 25 bases between the two germline ends. The CDR3 sequence: CASSPVASDTTLSYNEQFF. The CDR3 DNA is TGTGCCAGCAGCCCTGTAGCCTCTGACACCACCCTTTCCTACAATGAGCAGTTCTTC.

The chain links TRBV28 to TRBJ1-5, with a weak D call TRBD1 (6 bases). The germline V and J ends were trimmed by 6 bases and 7 bases, with 13 bases remaining between them. Germline lookup yields CDR1 MDHEN and CDR2 SYDVKM. This CDR3 comprises 13 residues. The CDR3 DNA is TGTGCCAGCAGACCCGGACAGATACAGCCCCAGCATTTT. Its protein product is CASRPGQIQPQHF. The full variable domain, completed using reference TRBV28 and TRBJ1-5, is DVKVTQSSRYLVKRTGEKVFLECVQDMDHENMFWYRQDPGLGLRLIYFSYDVKMKEKGDIPEGYSVSREKKERFSLILESASTNQTSMYLCASRPGQIQPQHFGDGTRLSIL.

The rearrangement joins TRBV12-3 or TRBV12-4 to TRBJ2-3, with D possibly TRBD2 on 6 matching bases. The CDR3 is 15 residues long. The V end lost 2 bases, the J end lost 4 bases, and 13 bases lay between the germline ends. The CDR3 here is CASSLISGGADTQYF. As DNA, the CDR3 is TGTGCCAGCAGTTTAATTAGCGGTGGCGCAGATACGCAGTATTTT.

The chain uses TRBV18 and TRBJ1-1; the D is unclear. This CDR3 region has 16 residues. CDR1 is KGHSH, CDR2 LQKENI, per germline. The V end lost 2 bases, the J end lost 2 bases, and 15 bases lay between the germline ends. The CDR3 DNA follows: TGTGCCAGCTCACCAAGGTCGGGCACCTACAACACTGAAGCTTTCTTT. It codes for CASSPRSGTYNTEAFF.

This clonotype was counted between two and nine times. The rearrangement links TRBV19 to TRBJ2-2; TRBD1 matches at 10 bases. The germline V gene encodes CDR1 LNHDA and CDR2 SQIVND (reference sequence). Trimming took 7 bases from V and 7 from J; bases not matched to a gene: 12. The CDR3 has 16 amino acids. The CDR3 sequence: CASTLDRGRAGGELFF. CDR3 nucleotide sequence: TGTGCCAGTACTCTAGACAGGGGGCGAGCGGGCGGGGAGCTGTTTTTT.

This chain connects TRBV6-2 or TRBV6-3 to TRBJ2-1; D unresolved. There are 11 residues in the CDR3. V gave up 5 bases and J gave up 9 bases, with 8 bases separating them. In germline, CDR1 is MNHEY, CDR2 SVGEGT. In DNA, the CDR3 is TGTGCCAGCAGTCAGGTTCTTGAGCAGTTCTTC. Its translation is CASSQVLEQFF.

In this sample, this clonotype turned up many times. This rearrangement joins TRBV4-1 to TRBJ2-1; possibly TRBD2 for D (5 bases). Germline V gene lookup returns CDR1 MGHRA and CDR2 YSYEKL. The CDR3 is 16 residues long. Trimming stripped 3 bases from V and 0 bases from J, with 12 bases between. The DNA of the CDR3 is TGCGCCAGCAGCCACCTCGGGGTAAGCTCCTACAATGAGCAGTTCTTC. Amino acid sequence: CASSHLGVSSYNEQFF.

This clonotype was seen only a few times. The CDR3 nucleotides are TGCGCCAGCAGCTTGGAGGGACAGGGGGCGGGCACTGAAGCTTTCTTT. Residues: CASSLEGQGAGTEAFF. The V gene is TRBV5-1, the J gene TRBJ1-1; TRBD1 aligns across 12 bases. The CDR3 loop spans 16 amino acids. CDR1 is SGHRS, CDR2 YFSETQ, per germline. The V and J ends lost 0 bases and 4 bases, in that order; junction bases with no gene match: 4. Combining the CDR3 with reference TRBV5-1 and TRBJ1-1 gives the whole variable domain KAGVTQTPRYLIKTRGQQVTLSCSPISGHRSVSWYQQTPGQGLQFLFEYFSETQRNKGNFPGRFSGRQFSNSRSEMNVSTLELGDSALYLCASSLEGQGAGTEAFFGQGTRLTVV.

The chain uses TRBV29-1 and TRBJ1-1, with D tentatively TRBD1 (5 bases). Per the germline V gene, CDR1 is SQVTM and CDR2 is ANQGSEA. The CDR3 length is 13 residues. The V and J ends lost 4 bases and 3 bases respectively, with 12 bases between them. This CDR3 reads CSVGGRGDTEAFF. Written as DNA, the CDR3 is TGCAGCGTTGGCGGGCGAGGGGACACTGAAGCTTTCTTT.